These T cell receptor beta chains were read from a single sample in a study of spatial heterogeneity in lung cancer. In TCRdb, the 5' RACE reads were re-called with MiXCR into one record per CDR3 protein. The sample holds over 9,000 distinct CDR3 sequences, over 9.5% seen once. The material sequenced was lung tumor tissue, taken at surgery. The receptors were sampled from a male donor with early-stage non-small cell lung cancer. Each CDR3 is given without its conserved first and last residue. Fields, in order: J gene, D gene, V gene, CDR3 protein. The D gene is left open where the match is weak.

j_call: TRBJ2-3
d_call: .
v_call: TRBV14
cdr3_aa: ASSQEREDTQY

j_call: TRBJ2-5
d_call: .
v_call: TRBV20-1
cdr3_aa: SARDQGSQETQY

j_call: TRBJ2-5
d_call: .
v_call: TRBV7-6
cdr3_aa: ASSFTGQETQY

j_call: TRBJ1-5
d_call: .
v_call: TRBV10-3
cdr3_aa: AICEGNNQPQH

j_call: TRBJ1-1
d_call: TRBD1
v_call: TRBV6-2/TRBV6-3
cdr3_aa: ASSYQPGGFRTEAF

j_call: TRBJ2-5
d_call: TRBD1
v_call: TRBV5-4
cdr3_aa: ASSLQGVQGSTQY

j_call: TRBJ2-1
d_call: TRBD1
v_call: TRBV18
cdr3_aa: ASSLRTGAFTEQF

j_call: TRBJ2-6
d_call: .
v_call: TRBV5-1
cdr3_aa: ASSDSSGANVLT

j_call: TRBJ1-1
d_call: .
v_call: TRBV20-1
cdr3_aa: SASLGVEAF

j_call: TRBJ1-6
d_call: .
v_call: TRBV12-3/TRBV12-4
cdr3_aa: ASNTRPGNSPLH

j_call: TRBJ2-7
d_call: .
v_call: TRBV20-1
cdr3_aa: SASRGWYEQY

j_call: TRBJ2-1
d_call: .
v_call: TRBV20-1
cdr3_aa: SASRDAHEQF

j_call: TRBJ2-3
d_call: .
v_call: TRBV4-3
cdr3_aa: ASSQVPAWRGHTDTQY

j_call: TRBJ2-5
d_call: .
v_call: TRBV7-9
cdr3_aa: ASSSRERETQY

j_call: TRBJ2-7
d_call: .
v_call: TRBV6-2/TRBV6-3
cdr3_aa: ASTTTGTSYEQY

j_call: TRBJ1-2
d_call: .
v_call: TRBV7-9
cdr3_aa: ASSLLDGYGYT

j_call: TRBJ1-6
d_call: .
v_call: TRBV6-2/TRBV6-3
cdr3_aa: ASRGSYNSPLH

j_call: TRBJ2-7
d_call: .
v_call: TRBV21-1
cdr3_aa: ASSSTSETYEQY

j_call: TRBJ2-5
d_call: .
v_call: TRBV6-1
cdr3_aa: ASSGGTVQETQY

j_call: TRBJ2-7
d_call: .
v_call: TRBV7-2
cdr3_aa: ASSLLYEQY

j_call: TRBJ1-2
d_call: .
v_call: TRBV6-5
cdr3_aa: ASSYDSYGYT

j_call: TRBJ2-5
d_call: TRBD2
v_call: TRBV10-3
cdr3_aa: AIRGTGTSVETQY

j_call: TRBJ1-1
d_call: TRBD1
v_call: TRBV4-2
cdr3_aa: ASSQPRQGNTEAF

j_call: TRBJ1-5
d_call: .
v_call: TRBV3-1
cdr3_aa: ASSQGRGTQH

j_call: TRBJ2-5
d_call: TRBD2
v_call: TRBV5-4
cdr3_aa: ASRPTSGGPQETQY

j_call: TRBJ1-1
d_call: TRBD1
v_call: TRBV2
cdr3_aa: ASRPDRETEAF

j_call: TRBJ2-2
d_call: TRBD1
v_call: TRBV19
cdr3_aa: ASSTTIQGTGELF

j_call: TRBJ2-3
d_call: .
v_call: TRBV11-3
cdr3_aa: ASSLESNGDTQY

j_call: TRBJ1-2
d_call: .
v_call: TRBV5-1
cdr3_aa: ASTRGGGVYGYT

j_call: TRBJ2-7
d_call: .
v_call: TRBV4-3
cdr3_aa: ASSQESWSGLSYEQY

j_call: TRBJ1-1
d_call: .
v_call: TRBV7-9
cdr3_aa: ASSSGQTSVVNTEAF

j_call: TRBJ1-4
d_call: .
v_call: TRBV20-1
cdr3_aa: SAREGLIDEKLF

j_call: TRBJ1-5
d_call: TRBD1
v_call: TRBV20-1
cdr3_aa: SASQPTGGNQPQH

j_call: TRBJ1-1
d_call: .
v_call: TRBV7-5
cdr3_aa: ISVPEETRNTEAF

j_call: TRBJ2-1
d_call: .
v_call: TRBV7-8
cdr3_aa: ASSLQVGQGYNEQF

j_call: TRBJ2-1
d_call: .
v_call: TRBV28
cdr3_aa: ASRRGLIYNEQF

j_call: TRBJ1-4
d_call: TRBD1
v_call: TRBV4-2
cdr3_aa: ASSPRTGGNEKLF

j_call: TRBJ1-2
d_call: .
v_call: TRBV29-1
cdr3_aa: SVVEQNRHGYT

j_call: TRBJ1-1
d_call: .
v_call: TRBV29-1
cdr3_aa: SVIDSNTEAF

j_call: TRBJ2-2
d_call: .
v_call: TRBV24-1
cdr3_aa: ATSVGPGGMWNTGELF